The present T cell receptor beta chain was sequenced within a study of T cell responses to AZD1222 COVID-19 vaccine. Study conclusions and caveats: Nearly half of spike-specific TCRs reportedly target unmutated variant regions. It should be noted that donors were predominantly white British and more often female, and clonal diversity was possibly underestimated. Repertoire sampling happened only post peak T cell response.

The method was immunoSEQ multiplex PCR; TCRdb's version includes in-frame clones alone and lacks a portion of them. The repertoire includes roughly 77,000 clones, just over 90% of them detected once, and 3.3% sits in the top ten. The germline CDR1 and CDR2 sequences are MNHEY and SMNVEV (reference sequence). CDR3 size: 13 residues. V lost 1 base to trimming and J lost 2 bases, with 4 bases between them. In the case of this clone: The antigen remains unidentified.

This receptor was identified in an adult who received the AZD1222 COVID-19 vaccine. The sequences come from peripheral blood, collected 28 days after the second AZD1222 dose. V and J are TRBV27 and TRBJ2-3; D uncertain. In DNA, the CDR3 is TGTGCCAGCAGTTTATTGTTCACAGATACGCAGTATTTT. Translation gives CASSLLFTDTQYF.